This is a list of T cell receptor beta chains from one sample in a study of regulatory T cells in long-lasting Graves disease. TCRdb independently ran MiXCR on the multiplex PCR reads; one entry per CDR3 protein. This sample has about 460,000 distinct CDR3 sequences; about 20% occur once, and the top ten carry around 12%. The sequencing here drew on peripheral blood mononuclear cells (PBMCs), taken when the disease was refractory, from a patient treated with antithyroid drugs. All receptors come from a female donor with Graves disease. The CDR3 runs from the conserved cysteine through the conserved F or W. Fields, in order: J gene, V gene, CDR3 length, D gene, clone size, CDR3 DNA, CDR3 protein. The D gene is left open where the match is weak. Clone size is shown for a subset of rows, as once, few, many or a class of expanded clone.

j_call: TRBJ2-5; v_call: TRBV28; cdr3_length: 15; d_call: TRBD2; clone_size: many; cdr3_nt: TGTGCCAGCAGTTTTGAAGGACTAGGGTTATCGACCCAGTACTTC; cdr3_aa: CASSFEGLGLSTQYF
j_call: TRBJ1-5; v_call: TRBV12-3/TRBV12-4; cdr3_length: 15; d_call: NA; clone_size: many; cdr3_nt: TGTGCCAGCAGTTTTGGGCAGGGGATTAATCAGCCCCAGCATTTT; cdr3_aa: CASSFGQGINQPQHF
j_call: TRBJ2-3; v_call: TRBV12-3/TRBV12-4; cdr3_length: 13; d_call: NA; clone_size: NA; cdr3_nt: TGTGCCAGCTGGGTGAGGAGCACAGATACGCAGTATTTT; cdr3_aa: CASWVRSTDTQYF
j_call: TRBJ1-6; v_call: TRBV9; cdr3_length: 20; d_call: NA; clone_size: NA; cdr3_nt: TGTGCCAGCAGCGCCCGCGCAGGGATATTGGAGGGGCCCTATAATTCACCCCTCCACTTT; cdr3_aa: CASSARAGILEGPYNSPLHF
j_call: TRBJ2-7; v_call: TRBV2; cdr3_length: 17; d_call: TRBD1; clone_size: NA; cdr3_nt: TGTGCCAGCAGTGAAGCGCTTCCAGGGACAGGTCGCCTGGGGCAGTACTTC; cdr3_aa: CASSEALPGTGRLGQYF
j_call: TRBJ1-1; v_call: TRBV6-2/TRBV6-3; cdr3_length: 13; d_call: TRBD1; clone_size: many; cdr3_nt: TGTGCCAGCAGTCTCCGACAGGGTAATGAAGCTTTCTTT; cdr3_aa: CASSLRQGNEAFF
j_call: TRBJ2-7; v_call: TRBV7-2; cdr3_length: 13; d_call: NA; clone_size: NA; cdr3_nt: TGTGCCAGCGGACCGGTTAGAGACTACGAGCAGTACTTC; cdr3_aa: CASGPVRDYEQYF
j_call: TRBJ1-5; v_call: TRBV12-3/TRBV12-4; cdr3_length: 15; d_call: NA; clone_size: many; cdr3_nt: TGTGCCAGCAGTTTCGGTGGGCAGGGGCGTCAGCCCCAGCATTTT; cdr3_aa: CASSFGGQGRQPQHF
j_call: TRBJ2-2; v_call: TRBV28; cdr3_length: 16; d_call: NA; clone_size: many; cdr3_nt: TGTGCCAGCAGTTTGAGCAGGGGTGGATCCGCCGGGGAGCTGTTTTTT; cdr3_aa: CASSLSRGGSAGELFF
j_call: TRBJ2-5; v_call: TRBV19; cdr3_length: 13; d_call: NA; clone_size: many; cdr3_nt: TGTGCCAGTTCTGGGGGATTTGGAGAGACCCAGTACTTC; cdr3_aa: CASSGGFGETQYF
j_call: TRBJ2-5; v_call: TRBV7-2; cdr3_length: 13; d_call: NA; clone_size: many; cdr3_nt: TGTGCCAGCAAGGGGGGGGTAGGAGAGACCCAGTACTTC; cdr3_aa: CASKGGVGETQYF
j_call: TRBJ1-2; v_call: TRBV29-1; cdr3_length: 15; d_call: NA; clone_size: many; cdr3_nt: TGCAGCGTCCCATCACCGACAGGAGCTAACTATGGCTACACCTTC; cdr3_aa: CSVPSPTGANYGYTF
j_call: TRBJ2-2; v_call: TRBV7-6; cdr3_length: 12; d_call: NA; clone_size: many; cdr3_nt: TGTGCCAGCAGCTTAATCATCGGGGAGCTGTTTTTT; cdr3_aa: CASSLIIGELFF
j_call: TRBJ2-4; v_call: TRBV3-1; cdr3_length: 14; d_call: TRBD2; clone_size: NA; cdr3_nt: TGTGCCAGCAGCCCAGGACTAGCGGGGGGAGTTCAGTACTTC; cdr3_aa: CASSPGLAGGVQYF
j_call: TRBJ1-2; v_call: TRBV6-1; cdr3_length: 14; d_call: NA; clone_size: NA; cdr3_nt: TGTGCCAGCAACCCCCCAATGGAACCGATGGGCTACACCTTC; cdr3_aa: CASNPPMEPMGYTF
j_call: TRBJ1-4; v_call: TRBV27; cdr3_length: 15; d_call: NA; clone_size: many; cdr3_nt: TGTGCCAGCAGTTTAGGGGGCCTCAAGCTATCCACGATGTTTTTT; cdr3_aa: CASSLGGLKLSTMFF
j_call: TRBJ2-6; v_call: TRBV7-8; cdr3_length: 17; d_call: NA; clone_size: many; cdr3_nt: TGTGCCAGCAGCTTAGCGGACAGCATACCTGGGGCCAACGTCCTGACTTTC; cdr3_aa: CASSLADSIPGANVLTF
j_call: TRBJ2-7; v_call: TRBV28; cdr3_length: 15; d_call: NA; clone_size: many; cdr3_nt: TGTGCCAGCAGTTTCGAGGACCGACGTCCCTACGAGCAGTACTTC; cdr3_aa: CASSFEDRRPYEQYF
j_call: TRBJ2-7; v_call: TRBV6-2/TRBV6-3; cdr3_length: 15; d_call: TRBD1; clone_size: many; cdr3_nt: TGTGCCAGCAGTTACTCCCGACAGGGGTCCTACGAGCAGTACTTC; cdr3_aa: CASSYSRQGSYEQYF
j_call: TRBJ1-1; v_call: TRBV19; cdr3_length: 16; d_call: NA; clone_size: few; cdr3_nt: TGTGCCAGTAGTATCTTCCGGGGGCGAGGGAACACTGAAGCTTTCTTT; cdr3_aa: CASSIFRGRGNTEAFF
j_call: TRBJ2-4; v_call: TRBV10-3; cdr3_length: 15; d_call: NA; clone_size: once; cdr3_nt: TGTGCCATCAGTGAGTCGACGTCTAGTGGAAACATTCAGTACTTC; cdr3_aa: CAISESTSSGNIQYF
j_call: TRBJ1-6; v_call: TRBV7-2; cdr3_length: 15; d_call: NA; clone_size: many; cdr3_nt: TGTGCCAGCAGCTTAGAGGCAGGGCTTAGTTCACCCCTCCACTTT; cdr3_aa: CASSLEAGLSSPLHF
j_call: TRBJ1-3; v_call: TRBV4-3; cdr3_length: 14; d_call: TRBD1; clone_size: NA; cdr3_nt: TGCGCCAGCAGCCATACAGGGGTCGGAAACACCATATATTTT; cdr3_aa: CASSHTGVGNTIYF
j_call: TRBJ2-2; v_call: TRBV6-1; cdr3_length: 13; d_call: NA; clone_size: NA; cdr3_nt: TGTGCCACTTTTGTCTGGCGCACCGGGGAGCTGTTTTTT; cdr3_aa: CATFVWRTGELFF
j_call: TRBJ2-5; v_call: TRBV5-1; cdr3_length: 13; d_call: NA; clone_size: few; cdr3_nt: TGCGCCAGCACCTTTGGACCGCGGGAGACCCAGTACTTC; cdr3_aa: CASTFGPRETQYF
j_call: TRBJ1-6; v_call: TRBV6-1; cdr3_length: 11; d_call: NA; clone_size: many; cdr3_nt: TGTGCCAGCAGAGGAAATTCACCCCTCCACTTT; cdr3_aa: CASRGNSPLHF
j_call: TRBJ2-4; v_call: TRBV7-2; cdr3_length: 16; d_call: TRBD1; clone_size: NA; cdr3_nt: TGTACCAGCAGCTTCGGGACAGGGGGTTCCAAAAACATTCAGTACTTC; cdr3_aa: CTSSFGTGGSKNIQYF
j_call: TRBJ1-2; v_call: TRBV28; cdr3_length: 14; d_call: TRBD1; clone_size: NA; cdr3_nt: TGTGCCAGCAGGGTACAGGGGTTCGACTATGGCTACACCTTC; cdr3_aa: CASRVQGFDYGYTF
j_call: TRBJ1-5; v_call: TRBV6-1; cdr3_length: 15; d_call: NA; clone_size: NA; cdr3_nt: TGTGCCAGCAGTCCTGGAGGGGTAAGCAATCAGCCCCAGCATTTT; cdr3_aa: CASSPGGVSNQPQHF
j_call: TRBJ2-5; v_call: TRBV5-5; cdr3_length: 13; d_call: NA; clone_size: many; cdr3_nt: TGTGCCAGCAGCCCTAAAGACCAAGAGACCCAGTACTTC; cdr3_aa: CASSPKDQETQYF
j_call: TRBJ2-7; v_call: TRBV6-1; cdr3_length: 15; d_call: NA; clone_size: many; cdr3_nt: TGTGCCAGCAATCCGGACTGGCCCGAACCCTACGAGCAGTACTTC; cdr3_aa: CASNPDWPEPYEQYF
j_call: TRBJ2-5; v_call: TRBV12-3/TRBV12-4; cdr3_length: 13; d_call: NA; clone_size: NA; cdr3_nt: TGTGCCAGCAGCTTTGAGGGCGGGGAGACCCAGTACTTC; cdr3_aa: CASSFEGGETQYF
j_call: TRBJ1-4; v_call: TRBV15; cdr3_length: 16; d_call: NA; clone_size: few; cdr3_nt: TGTGCCACCAGCAGAGAGGGATCGGGTGGGGATGAAAAACTGTTTTTT; cdr3_aa: CATSREGSGGDEKLFF
j_call: TRBJ1-1; v_call: TRBV29-1; cdr3_length: 13; d_call: NA; clone_size: NA; cdr3_nt: TGCAGCGTTGGGGCCCGACGAGGGTCTGAAGCTTTCTTT; cdr3_aa: CSVGARRGSEAFF
j_call: TRBJ2-7; v_call: TRBV6-1; cdr3_length: 16; d_call: NA; clone_size: few; cdr3_nt: TGTGCCAGCAGCCAAGATTTAGTGGAGGGGGCAAGTGAGCAGTACTTC; cdr3_aa: CASSQDLVEGASEQYF
j_call: TRBJ2-7; v_call: TRBV19; cdr3_length: 17; d_call: TRBD2; clone_size: few; cdr3_nt: TGTGCCAGTAGTCTCGACTCGGGACTAGCGGGAACCGACGAGCAGTACTTC; cdr3_aa: CASSLDSGLAGTDEQYF
j_call: TRBJ1-1; v_call: TRBV3-2; cdr3_length: 13; d_call: NA; clone_size: many; cdr3_nt: TGTGCCAGCAGCGAGGCTATGAACACTGAAGCTTTCTTT; cdr3_aa: CASSEAMNTEAFF
j_call: TRBJ1-2; v_call: TRBV18; cdr3_length: 13; d_call: NA; clone_size: NA; cdr3_nt: TGTGCCAGCTCTTCAAGTGGGGGCTATGGCTACACCTTC; cdr3_aa: CASSSSGGYGYTF
j_call: TRBJ2-7; v_call: TRBV24-1; cdr3_length: 11; d_call: NA; clone_size: few; cdr3_nt: TGTGCCACTAGGCAAGGGGCCGAGCAGTACTTC; cdr3_aa: CATRQGAEQYF
j_call: TRBJ1-1; v_call: TRBV7-2; cdr3_length: 16; d_call: NA; clone_size: many; cdr3_nt: TGTGCCAGCAGTGCGGGGGGCGCCCCTTCGAACACTGAAGCTTTCTTT; cdr3_aa: CASSAGGAPSNTEAFF
j_call: TRBJ1-6; v_call: TRBV12-3/TRBV12-4; cdr3_length: 15; d_call: NA; clone_size: NA; cdr3_nt: TGTGCCAGCAGGGCGACGGGACGGGATAATTCACCCCTCCACTTT; cdr3_aa: CASRATGRDNSPLHF
j_call: TRBJ2-6; v_call: TRBV19; cdr3_length: 14; d_call: NA; clone_size: once; cdr3_nt: TGTGCCAGTAACCGACAGGCTGGGGCCAACGTCCTGACTTTC; cdr3_aa: CASNRQAGANVLTF
j_call: TRBJ2-5; v_call: TRBV10-3; cdr3_length: 14; d_call: NA; clone_size: many; cdr3_nt: TGTGCCATCAGCCTCAGGGGACCCCAAGAGACCCAGTACTTC; cdr3_aa: CAISLRGPQETQYF
j_call: TRBJ2-2; v_call: TRBV5-1; cdr3_length: 15; d_call: NA; clone_size: once; cdr3_nt: TGCGCCAGCAGCTGGGCCTCCAGTGATTCCGGGGAGCTGTTTTTT; cdr3_aa: CASSWASSDSGELFF
j_call: TRBJ1-6; v_call: TRBV30; cdr3_length: 13; d_call: NA; clone_size: NA; cdr3_nt: TGTGCCCTCCGGGACACCTATAATTCACCCCTCCACTTT; cdr3_aa: CALRDTYNSPLHF
j_call: TRBJ2-7; v_call: TRBV29-1; cdr3_length: 11; d_call: NA; clone_size: NA; cdr3_nt: TGCAGCGGTGATATTGGGTACGAGCAGTACTTC; cdr3_aa: CSGDIGYEQYF
j_call: TRBJ1-1; v_call: TRBV29-1; cdr3_length: 12; d_call: NA; clone_size: many; cdr3_nt: TGCAGCGCTTGGAAGGGGAACACTGAAGCTTTCTTT; cdr3_aa: CSAWKGNTEAFF
j_call: TRBJ2-3; v_call: TRBV11-2; cdr3_length: 14; d_call: NA; clone_size: many; cdr3_nt: TGTGCCAGCAGCGTAGTACAGCGCACAGATACGCAGTATTTT; cdr3_aa: CASSVVQRTDTQYF
j_call: TRBJ1-1; v_call: TRBV29-1; cdr3_length: 13; d_call: NA; clone_size: few; cdr3_nt: TGCAGCGTTGGATCACCAGGGGCCACTGAAGCTTTCTTT; cdr3_aa: CSVGSPGATEAFF
j_call: TRBJ2-7; v_call: TRBV28; cdr3_length: 14; d_call: NA; clone_size: NA; cdr3_nt: TGTGCCAGCAGTTTGGGCAGCTCGGGATACGAGCAGTACTTC; cdr3_aa: CASSLGSSGYEQYF
j_call: TRBJ2-7; v_call: TRBV20-1; cdr3_length: 15; d_call: NA; clone_size: few; cdr3_nt: TGCAGTGCTAGAGGGGGGGGAAGGGGGTCCTACGAGCAGTACTTC; cdr3_aa: CSARGGGRGSYEQYF
j_call: TRBJ1-4; v_call: TRBV29-1; cdr3_length: 12; d_call: TRBD1; clone_size: many; cdr3_nt: TGCAGCGTTCGGGACAGGGGTGAAAAACTGTTTTTT; cdr3_aa: CSVRDRGEKLFF